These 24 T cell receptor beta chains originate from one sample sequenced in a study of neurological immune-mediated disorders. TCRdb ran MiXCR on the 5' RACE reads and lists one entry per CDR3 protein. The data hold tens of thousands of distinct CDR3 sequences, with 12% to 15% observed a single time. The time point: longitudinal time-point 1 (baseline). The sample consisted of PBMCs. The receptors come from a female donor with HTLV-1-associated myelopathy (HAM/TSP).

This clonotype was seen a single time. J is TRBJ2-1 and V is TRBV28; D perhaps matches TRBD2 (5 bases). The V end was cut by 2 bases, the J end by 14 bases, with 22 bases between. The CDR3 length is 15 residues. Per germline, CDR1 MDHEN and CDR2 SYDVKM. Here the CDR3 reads CASSLLINDVTKEFF. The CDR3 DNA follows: TGTGCCAGCAGTTTACTTATCAATGATGTGACTAAGGAGTTCTTC.

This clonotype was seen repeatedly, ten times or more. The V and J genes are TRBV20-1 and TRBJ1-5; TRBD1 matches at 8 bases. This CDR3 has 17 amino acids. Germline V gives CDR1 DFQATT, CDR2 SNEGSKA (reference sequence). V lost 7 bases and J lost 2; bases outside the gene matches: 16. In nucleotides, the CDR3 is TGCAGTGTCCGCCCGGGACAGGCGTTTAAAGGCAATCAGCCCCAGCATTTT. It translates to CSVRPGQAFKGNQPQHF.

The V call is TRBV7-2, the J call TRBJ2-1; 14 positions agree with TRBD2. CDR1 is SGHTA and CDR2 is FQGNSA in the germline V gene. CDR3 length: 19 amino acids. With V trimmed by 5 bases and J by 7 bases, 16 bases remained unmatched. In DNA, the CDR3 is TGTGCCAGCAGCCCACGGACTAGCGGGGGGCCTTGGGGGATGAATGAGCAGTTCTTC. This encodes CASSPRTSGGPWGMNEQFF.

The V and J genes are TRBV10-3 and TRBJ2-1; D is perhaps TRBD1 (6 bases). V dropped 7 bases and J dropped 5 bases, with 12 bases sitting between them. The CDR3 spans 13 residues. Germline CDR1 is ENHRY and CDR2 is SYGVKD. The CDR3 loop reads CAITKGTNNEQFF. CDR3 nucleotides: TGTGCCATCACCAAAGGGACAAACAATGAGCAGTTCTTC.

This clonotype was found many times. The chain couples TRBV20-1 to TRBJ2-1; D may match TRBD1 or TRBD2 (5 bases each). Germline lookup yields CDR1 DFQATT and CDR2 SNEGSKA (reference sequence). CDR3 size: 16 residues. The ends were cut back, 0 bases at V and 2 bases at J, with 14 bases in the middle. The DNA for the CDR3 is TGCAGTGCTAGAGATTTTTGGGGGATTCCCTACAATGAGCAGTTCTTC. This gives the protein CSARDFWGIPYNEQFF.

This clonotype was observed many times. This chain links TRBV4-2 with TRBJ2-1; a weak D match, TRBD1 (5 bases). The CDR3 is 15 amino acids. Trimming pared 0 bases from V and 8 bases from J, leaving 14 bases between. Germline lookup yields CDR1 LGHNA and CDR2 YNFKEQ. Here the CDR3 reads CASSQEFWGSHEQFF. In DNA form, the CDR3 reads TGTGCCAGCAGCCAAGAATTCTGGGGCAGCCATGAGCAGTTCTTC.

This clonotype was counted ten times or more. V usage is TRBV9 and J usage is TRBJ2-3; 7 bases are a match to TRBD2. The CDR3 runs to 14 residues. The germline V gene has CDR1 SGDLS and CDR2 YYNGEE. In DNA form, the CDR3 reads TGTGTCACCACGAGCGGGGACAGCACAGATACGCAGTATTTT. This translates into CVTTSGDSTDTQYF.

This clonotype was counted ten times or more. CDR3 amino acids: CASSLPGAEDYGYTF. In nucleotides, the CDR3 is TGTGCCAGCAGCTTACCGGGGGCGGAGGACTATGGCTACACCTTC. V usage is TRBV5-6 and J usage is TRBJ1-2; a weak D match, TRBD1 (6 bases). CDR1 is SGHDT, CDR2 YYEEEE, per germline. The CDR3 contains 15 residues. V lost 2 bases and J lost 3, with 14 bases in between.

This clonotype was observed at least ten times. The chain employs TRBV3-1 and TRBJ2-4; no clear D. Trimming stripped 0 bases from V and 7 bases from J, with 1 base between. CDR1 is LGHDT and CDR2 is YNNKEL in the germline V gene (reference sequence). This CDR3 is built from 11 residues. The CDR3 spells CASSQDNIQYF. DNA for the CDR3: TGTGCCAGCAGCCAAGATAACATTCAGTACTTC.

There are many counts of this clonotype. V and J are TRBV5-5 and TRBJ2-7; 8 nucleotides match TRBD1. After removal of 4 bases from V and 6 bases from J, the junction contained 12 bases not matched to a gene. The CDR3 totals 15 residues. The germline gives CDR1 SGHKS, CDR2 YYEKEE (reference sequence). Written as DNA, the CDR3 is TGTGCCAGCAGCCCTGGGACAGGACTTTCGGGCGAGCAGTACTTC. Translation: CASSPGTGLSGEQYF.

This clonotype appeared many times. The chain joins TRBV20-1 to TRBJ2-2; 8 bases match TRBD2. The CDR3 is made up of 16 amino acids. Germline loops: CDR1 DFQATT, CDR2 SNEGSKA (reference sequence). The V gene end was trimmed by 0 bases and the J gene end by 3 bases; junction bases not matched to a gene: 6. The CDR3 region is CSARDYLRGDTGELFF. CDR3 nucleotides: TGCAGTGCTAGAGATTACTTGCGGGGGGACACCGGGGAGCTGTTTTTT.

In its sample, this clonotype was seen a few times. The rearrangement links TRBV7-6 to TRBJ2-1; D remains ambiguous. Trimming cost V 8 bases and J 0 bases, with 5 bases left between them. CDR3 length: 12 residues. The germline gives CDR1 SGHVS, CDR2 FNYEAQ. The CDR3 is CASGYSYNEQFF. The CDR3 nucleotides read TGTGCCAGCGGGTACTCCTACAATGAGCAGTTCTTC.

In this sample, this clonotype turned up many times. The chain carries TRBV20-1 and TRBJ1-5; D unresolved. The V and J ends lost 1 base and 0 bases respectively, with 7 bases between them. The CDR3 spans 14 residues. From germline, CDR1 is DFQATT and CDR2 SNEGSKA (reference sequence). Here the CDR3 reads CSARGGDSNQPQHF. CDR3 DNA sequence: TGCAGTGCTAGAGGCGGTGATAGCAATCAGCCCCAGCATTTT.

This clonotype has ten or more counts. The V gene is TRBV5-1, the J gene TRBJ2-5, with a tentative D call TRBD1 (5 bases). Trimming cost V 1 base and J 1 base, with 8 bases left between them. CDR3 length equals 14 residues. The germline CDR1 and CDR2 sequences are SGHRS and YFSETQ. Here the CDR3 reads CASSLSGAQETQYF. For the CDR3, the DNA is TGCGCCAGCAGCTTGAGTGGGGCCCAAGAGACCCAGTACTTC.

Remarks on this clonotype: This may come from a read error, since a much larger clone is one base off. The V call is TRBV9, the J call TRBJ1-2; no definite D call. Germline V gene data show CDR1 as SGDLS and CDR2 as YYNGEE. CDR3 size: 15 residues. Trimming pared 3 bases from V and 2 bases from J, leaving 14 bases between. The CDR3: CASSAPVGVNYGYTF. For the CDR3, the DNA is TGTGCCAGCAGCGCCCCGGTGGGAGTGAACTATGGCTACACCTTC.

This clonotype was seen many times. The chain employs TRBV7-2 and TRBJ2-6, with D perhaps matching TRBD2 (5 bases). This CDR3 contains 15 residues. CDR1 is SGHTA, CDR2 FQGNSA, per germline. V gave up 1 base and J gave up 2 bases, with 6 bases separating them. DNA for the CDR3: TGTGCCAGCAGCTTAGGAGGGACTGGGGCCAACGTCCTGACTTTC. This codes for CASSLGGTGANVLTF.

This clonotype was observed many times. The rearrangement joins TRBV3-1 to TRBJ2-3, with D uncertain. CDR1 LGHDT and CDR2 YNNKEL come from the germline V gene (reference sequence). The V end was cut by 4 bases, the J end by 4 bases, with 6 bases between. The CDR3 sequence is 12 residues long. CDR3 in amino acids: CASSRYPDTQYF. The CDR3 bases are TGTGCCAGCAGCCGGTACCCAGATACGCAGTATTTT.

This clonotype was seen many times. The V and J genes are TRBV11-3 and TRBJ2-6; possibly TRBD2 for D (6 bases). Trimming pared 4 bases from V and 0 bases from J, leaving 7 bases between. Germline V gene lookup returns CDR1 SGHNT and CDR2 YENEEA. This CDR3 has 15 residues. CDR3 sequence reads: CASSSGSSGANVLTF. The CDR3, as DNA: TGTGCCAGCAGCTCCGGGAGCTCTGGGGCCAACGTCCTGACTTTC.

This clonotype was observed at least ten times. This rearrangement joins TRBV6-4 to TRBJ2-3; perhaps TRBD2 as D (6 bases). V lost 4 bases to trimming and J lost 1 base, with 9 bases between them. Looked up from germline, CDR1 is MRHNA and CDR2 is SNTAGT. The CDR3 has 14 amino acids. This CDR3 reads CASSVGGGTDTQYF. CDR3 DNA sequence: TGTGCCAGCAGTGTGGGGGGAGGCACAGATACGCAGTATTTT.

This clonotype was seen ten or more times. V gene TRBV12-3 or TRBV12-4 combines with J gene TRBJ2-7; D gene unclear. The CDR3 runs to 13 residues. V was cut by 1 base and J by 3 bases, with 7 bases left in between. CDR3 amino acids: CASSLGEIYEQYF. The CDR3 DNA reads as TGTGCCAGCAGTTTAGGGGAAATCTACGAGCAGTACTTC.

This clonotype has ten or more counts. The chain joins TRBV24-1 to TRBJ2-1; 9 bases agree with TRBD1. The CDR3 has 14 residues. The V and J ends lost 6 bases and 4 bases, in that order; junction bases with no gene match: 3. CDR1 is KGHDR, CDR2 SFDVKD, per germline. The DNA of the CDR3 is TGTGCCACCAGTCCAGGGACAGGGTACAATGAGCAGTTCTTC. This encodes CATSPGTGYNEQFF.

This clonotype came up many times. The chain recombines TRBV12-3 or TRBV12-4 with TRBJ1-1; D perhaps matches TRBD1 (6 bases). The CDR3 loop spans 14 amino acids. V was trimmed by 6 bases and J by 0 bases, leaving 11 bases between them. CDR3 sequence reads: CASRAGTLNTEAFF. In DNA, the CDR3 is TGTGCCAGCAGGGCCGGGACATTGAACACTGAAGCTTTCTTT.

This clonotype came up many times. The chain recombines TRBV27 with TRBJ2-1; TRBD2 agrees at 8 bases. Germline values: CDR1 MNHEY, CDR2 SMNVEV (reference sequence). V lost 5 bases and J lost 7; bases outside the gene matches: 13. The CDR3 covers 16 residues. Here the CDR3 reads CASSPSAGDNINEQFF. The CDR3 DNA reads TGTGCCAGCAGTCCCTCAGCGGGGGATAACATTAATGAGCAGTTCTTC.

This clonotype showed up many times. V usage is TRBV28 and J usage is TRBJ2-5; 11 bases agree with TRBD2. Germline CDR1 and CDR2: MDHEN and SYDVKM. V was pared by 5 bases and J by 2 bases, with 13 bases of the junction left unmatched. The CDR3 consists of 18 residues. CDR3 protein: CASSPPPRTSGLQETQYF. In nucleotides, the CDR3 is TGTGCCAGCAGTCCGCCACCCAGGACTAGCGGGCTGCAAGAGACCCAGTACTTC.